This TCR beta chain was sequenced during a study of cytomegalovirus exposure and HLA in healthy donors. General study results and limits: According to reports, the classifier identified cytomegalovirus status with high specificity and sensitivity. Common viral pathogens were later found to be apparently linked to several of the most significant clusters.

Primers for the PCR totalled 60 Vbeta and 13 Jbeta. Generated by immunoSEQ multiplex PCR, the TCRdb table keeps only in-frame clones and is missing some. The sample lists more than 100,000 clones, roughly three quarters seen once, with about 1.1% in the top ten. Concerning this clone: Its matching antigen is unknown.

The CDR3 sequence is 15 residues long. Germline CDR1 and CDR2: MNHNS and SASEGT. The V and J ends lost 1 base and 7 bases, in that order; junction bases with no gene match: 6. The TCR originated in a male donor in good health and CMV-seronegative. The sequencing sample was made of PBMCs. The chain employs TRBV6-1 and TRBJ1-5; TRBD1 agrees at 8 bases. The chain's CDR3 is CASSEGTGRYQPQHF. The CDR3, as DNA: TGTGCCAGCAGTGAAGGGACAGGGAGATACCAGCCCCAGCATTTT.